This T cell receptor beta chain was identified during a study of immune reconstitution after stem cell transplant in scleroderma (dated by TCRdb to the late 2010s). The method behind the library was RT-PCR. Sequenced on an Illumina MiSeq. The raw public data were reprocessed by TCRdb itself: fastp quality trimming at Q25, MiXCR clonotype calling, in-frame beta chains only. One record per CDR3 amino acid sequence lists the most common genes and DNA. The sample profile shows about 2,200 distinct CDR3 sequences; 6.5% to 8.5% of them were found once. Around 12% of the sample rests with the top ten. This clonotype registers as hyperexpanded (1% or more) within its sample. Its antigen is unknown. Within one base of it there is no much larger clone, and no base qualities were kept. This sample was obtained before or after autologous hematopoietic stem cell transplantation (not recorded which). The clonotype originates from a male donor with systemic sclerosis.

For the CDR3, the sequence is CASSLSWGSKNIQYF. The nucleotides read TGTGCCAGCAGTTTATCATGGGGTTCCAAAAACATTCAGTACTTC. The rearranged chain carries TRBV27 and TRBJ2-4; the D gene identity is not certain. V gives up 0 bases and J gives up 2 bases, and the segment between their germline ends measures 8 bases. The CDR3 spans 15 residues, from the cysteine through the phenylalanine. Only CDR3 DNA remains: 45 bases, in frame from the first base. Via the germline V gene (reference sequence), CDR1 is MNHEY and CDR2 SMNVEV.